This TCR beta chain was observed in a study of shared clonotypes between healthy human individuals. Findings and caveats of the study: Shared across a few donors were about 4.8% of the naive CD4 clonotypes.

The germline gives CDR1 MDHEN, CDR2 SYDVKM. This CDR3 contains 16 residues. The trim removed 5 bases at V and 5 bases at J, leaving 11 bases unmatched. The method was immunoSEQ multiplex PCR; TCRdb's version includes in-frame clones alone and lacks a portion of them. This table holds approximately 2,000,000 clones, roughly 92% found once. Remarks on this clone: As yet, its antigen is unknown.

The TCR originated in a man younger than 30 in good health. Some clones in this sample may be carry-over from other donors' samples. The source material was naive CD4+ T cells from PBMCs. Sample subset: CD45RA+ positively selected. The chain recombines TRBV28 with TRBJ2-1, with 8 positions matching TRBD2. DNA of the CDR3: TGTGCCAGCAGTCCCGCCGGACTAGCAAGGAACAATGAGCAGTTCTTC. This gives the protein CASSPAGLARNNEQFF.